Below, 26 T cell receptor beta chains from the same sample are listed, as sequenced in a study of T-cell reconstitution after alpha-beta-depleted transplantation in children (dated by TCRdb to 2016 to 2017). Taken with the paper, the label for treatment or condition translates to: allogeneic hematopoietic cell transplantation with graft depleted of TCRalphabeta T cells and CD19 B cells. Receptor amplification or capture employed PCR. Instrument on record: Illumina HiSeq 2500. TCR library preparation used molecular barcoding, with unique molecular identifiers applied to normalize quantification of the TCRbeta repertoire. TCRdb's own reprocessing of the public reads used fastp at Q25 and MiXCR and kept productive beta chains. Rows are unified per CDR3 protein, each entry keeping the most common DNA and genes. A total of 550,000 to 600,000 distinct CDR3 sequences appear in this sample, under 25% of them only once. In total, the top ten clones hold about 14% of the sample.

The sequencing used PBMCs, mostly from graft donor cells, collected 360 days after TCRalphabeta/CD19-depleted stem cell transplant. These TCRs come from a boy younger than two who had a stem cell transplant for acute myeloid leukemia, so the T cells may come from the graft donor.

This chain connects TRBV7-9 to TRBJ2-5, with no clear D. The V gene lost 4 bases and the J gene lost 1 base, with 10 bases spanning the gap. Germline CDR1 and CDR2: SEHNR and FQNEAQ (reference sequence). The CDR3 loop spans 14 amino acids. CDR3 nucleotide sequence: TGTGCCAGCAGCTCAGGAGACCTCCAAGAGACCCAGTACTTC. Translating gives CASSSGDLQETQYF. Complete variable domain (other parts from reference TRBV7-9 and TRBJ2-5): DTGVSQNPRHKITKRGQNVTFRCDPISEHNRLYWYRQTLGQGPEFLTYFQNEAQLEKSRLLSDRFSAERPKGSFSTLEIQRTEQGDSAMYLCASSSGDLQETQYFGPGTRLLVL.

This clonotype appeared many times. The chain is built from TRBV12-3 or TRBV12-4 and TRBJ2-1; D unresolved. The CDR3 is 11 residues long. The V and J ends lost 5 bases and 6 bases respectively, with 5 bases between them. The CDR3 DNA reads TGTGCCAGCAGTGAGGTCAATGAGCAGTTCTTC. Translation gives CASSEVNEQFF.

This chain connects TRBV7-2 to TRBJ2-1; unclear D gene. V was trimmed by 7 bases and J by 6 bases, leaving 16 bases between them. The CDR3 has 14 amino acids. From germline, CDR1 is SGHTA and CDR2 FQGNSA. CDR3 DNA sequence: TGTGCCAGCACCCAAGGTCCCTACTCCAATGAGCAGTTCTTC. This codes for CASTQGPYSNEQFF.

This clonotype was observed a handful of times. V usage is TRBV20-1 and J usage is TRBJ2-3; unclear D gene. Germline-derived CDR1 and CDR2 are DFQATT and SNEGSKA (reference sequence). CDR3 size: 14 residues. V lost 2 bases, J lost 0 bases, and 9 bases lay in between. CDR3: CSARSQSSTDTQYF. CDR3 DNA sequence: TGCAGTGCTAGAAGTCAATCTAGCACAGATACGCAGTATTTT.

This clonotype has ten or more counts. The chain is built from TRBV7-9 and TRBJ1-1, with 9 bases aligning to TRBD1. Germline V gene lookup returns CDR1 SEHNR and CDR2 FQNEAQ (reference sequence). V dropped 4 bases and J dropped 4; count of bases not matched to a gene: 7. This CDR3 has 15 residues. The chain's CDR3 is CASSYPDRGGTEAFF. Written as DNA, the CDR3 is TGTGCCAGCAGCTACCCAGACAGGGGGGGCACTGAAGCTTTCTTT.

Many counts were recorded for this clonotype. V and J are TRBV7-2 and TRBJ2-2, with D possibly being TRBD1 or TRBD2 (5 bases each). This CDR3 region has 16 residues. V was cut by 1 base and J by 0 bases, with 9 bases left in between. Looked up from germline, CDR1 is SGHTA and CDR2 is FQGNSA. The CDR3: CASSLGGGSNTGELFF. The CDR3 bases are TGTGCCAGCAGCTTAGGTGGGGGATCGAACACCGGGGAGCTGTTTTTT.

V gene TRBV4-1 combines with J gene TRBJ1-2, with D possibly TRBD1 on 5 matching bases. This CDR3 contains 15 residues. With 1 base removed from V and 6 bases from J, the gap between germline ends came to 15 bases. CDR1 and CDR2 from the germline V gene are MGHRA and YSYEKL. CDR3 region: CASSQGRGGLDGYTF. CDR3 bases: TGCGCCAGCAGCCAAGGCCGTGGGGGACTTGATGGCTACACCTTC.

CDR3 residues: CAIRPTDQETQYF. The CDR3 region has the DNA TGTGCCATCAGGCCGACGGACCAAGAGACCCAGTACTTC. V usage is TRBV10-3 and J usage is TRBJ2-5; D is ambiguous. Per the germline V gene, CDR1 is ENHRY and CDR2 is SYGVKD. CDR3 size: 13 residues. V lost 6 bases, J lost 0 bases, and 8 bases lay in between.

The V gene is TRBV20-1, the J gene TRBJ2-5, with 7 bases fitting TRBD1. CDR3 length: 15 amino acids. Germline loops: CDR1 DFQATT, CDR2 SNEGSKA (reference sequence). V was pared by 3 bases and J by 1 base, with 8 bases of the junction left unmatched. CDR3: CSARVEQGSQETQYF. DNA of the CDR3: TGCAGTGCTAGGGTTGAACAGGGGTCCCAAGAGACCCAGTACTTC.

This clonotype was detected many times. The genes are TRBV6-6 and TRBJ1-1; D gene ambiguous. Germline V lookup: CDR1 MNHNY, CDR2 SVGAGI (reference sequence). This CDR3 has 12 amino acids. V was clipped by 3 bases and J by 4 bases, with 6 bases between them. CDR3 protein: CASSYSTTEAFF. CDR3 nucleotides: TGTGCCAGCAGTTATTCAACCACTGAAGCTTTCTTT.

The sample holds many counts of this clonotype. CDR3 nucleotide sequence: TGTGCCAGCAGTTTAGAGACAGGGCTAAATTCACCCCTCCACTTT. Translation: CASSLETGLNSPLHF. The chain couples TRBV28 to TRBJ1-6, with 7 nucleotides matching TRBD1. Germline V gene sequence: CDR1 MDHEN, CDR2 SYDVKM. The CDR3 contains 15 residues. V dropped 2 bases and J dropped 7; count of bases not matched to a gene: 5.

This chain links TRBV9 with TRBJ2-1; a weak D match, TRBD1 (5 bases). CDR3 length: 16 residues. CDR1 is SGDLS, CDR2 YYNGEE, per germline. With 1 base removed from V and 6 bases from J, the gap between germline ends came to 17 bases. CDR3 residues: CASSVSPTARGNEQFF. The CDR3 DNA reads TGTGCCAGCAGCGTAAGCCCGACAGCCAGAGGCAATGAGCAGTTCTTC.

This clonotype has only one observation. CDR3: CASAQVSGANVLTF. The CDR3 nucleotides are TGTGCCAGCGCACAGGTTTCCGGGGCCAACGTCCTGACTTTC. The chain links TRBV7-9 to TRBJ2-6; tentatively, D is TRBD1 (5 bases). The CDR3 sequence is 14 residues long. Trimming took off 8 bases at V and 4 bases at J, with 12 bases between the two ends. Germline assignment: CDR1 SEHNR and CDR2 FQNEAQ (reference sequence).

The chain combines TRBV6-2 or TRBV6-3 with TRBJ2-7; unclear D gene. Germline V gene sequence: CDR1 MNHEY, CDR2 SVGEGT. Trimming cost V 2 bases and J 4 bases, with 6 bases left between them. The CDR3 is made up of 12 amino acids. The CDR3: CASSYPAYEQYF. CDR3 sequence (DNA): TGTGCCAGCAGTTACCCTGCTTACGAGCAGTACTTC.

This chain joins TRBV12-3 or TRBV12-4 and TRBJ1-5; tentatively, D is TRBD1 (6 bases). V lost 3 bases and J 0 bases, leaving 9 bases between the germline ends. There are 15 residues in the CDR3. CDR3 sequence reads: CASSFGTFSNQPQHF. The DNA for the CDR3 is TGTGCCAGCAGTTTTGGGACATTTAGCAATCAGCCCCAGCATTTT.

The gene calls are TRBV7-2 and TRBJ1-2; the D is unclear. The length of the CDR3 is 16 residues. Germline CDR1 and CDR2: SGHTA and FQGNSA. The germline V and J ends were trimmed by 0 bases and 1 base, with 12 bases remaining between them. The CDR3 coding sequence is TGTGCCAGCAGCTTAGCTTCAGGACGGATTAACTATGGCTACACCTTC. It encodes CASSLASGRINYGYTF.

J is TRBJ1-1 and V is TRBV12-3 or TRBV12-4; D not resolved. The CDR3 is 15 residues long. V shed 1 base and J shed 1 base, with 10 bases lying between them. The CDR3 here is CASSLGVSPNTEAFF. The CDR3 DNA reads TGTGCCAGCAGTTTAGGTGTCAGCCCGAACACTGAAGCTTTCTTT.

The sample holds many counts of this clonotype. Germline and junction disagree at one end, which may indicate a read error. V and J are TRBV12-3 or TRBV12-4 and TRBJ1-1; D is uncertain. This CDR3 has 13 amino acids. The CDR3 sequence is CASSPDGNTEAFF. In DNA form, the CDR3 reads TGCGCCAGCAGCCCGGACGGGAACACTGAAGCTTTCTTT.

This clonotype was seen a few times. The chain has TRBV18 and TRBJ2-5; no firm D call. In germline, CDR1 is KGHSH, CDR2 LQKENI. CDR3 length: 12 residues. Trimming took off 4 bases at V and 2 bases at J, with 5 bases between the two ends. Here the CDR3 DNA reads TGTGCCAGCTCACACGCGCAAGAGACCCAGTACTTC. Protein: CASSHAQETQYF.

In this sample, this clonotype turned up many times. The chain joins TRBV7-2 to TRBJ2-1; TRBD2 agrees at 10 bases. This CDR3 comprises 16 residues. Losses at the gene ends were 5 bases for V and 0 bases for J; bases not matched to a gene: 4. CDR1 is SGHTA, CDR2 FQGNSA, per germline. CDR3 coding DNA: TGTGCCAGCAGCGTTAGCGGGGGGCCCTCCTACAATGAGCAGTTCTTC. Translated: CASSVSGGPSYNEQFF.

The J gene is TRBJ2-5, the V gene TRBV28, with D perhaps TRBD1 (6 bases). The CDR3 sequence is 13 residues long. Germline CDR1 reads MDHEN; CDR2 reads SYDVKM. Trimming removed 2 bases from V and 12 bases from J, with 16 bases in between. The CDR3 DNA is TGTGCCAGCAGTTTAGGGGGCCCCGACAATAAGTACTTC. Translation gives CASSLGGPDNKYF.

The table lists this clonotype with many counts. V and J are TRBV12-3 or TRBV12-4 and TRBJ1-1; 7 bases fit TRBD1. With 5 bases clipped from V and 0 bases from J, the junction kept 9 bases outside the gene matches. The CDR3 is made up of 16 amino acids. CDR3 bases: TGTGCCAGCAGTGCTCCGGTGGACAGGCTGAACACTGAAGCTTTCTTT. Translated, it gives CASSAPVDRLNTEAFF.

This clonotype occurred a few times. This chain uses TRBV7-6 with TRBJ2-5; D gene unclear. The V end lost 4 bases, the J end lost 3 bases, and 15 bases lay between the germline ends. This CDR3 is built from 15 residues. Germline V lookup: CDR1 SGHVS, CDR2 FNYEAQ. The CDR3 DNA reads TGTGCCAGCAGCTCCCTCGGGCAGCTAGAAGAGACCCAGTACTTC. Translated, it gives CASSSLGQLEETQYF.

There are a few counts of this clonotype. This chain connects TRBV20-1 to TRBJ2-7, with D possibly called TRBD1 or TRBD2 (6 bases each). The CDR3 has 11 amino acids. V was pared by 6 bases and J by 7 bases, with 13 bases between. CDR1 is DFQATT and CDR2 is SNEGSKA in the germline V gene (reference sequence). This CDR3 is CSARGAGEQYV. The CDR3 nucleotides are TGCAGTGCGAGGGGGGCCGGAGAGCAGTACGTC.

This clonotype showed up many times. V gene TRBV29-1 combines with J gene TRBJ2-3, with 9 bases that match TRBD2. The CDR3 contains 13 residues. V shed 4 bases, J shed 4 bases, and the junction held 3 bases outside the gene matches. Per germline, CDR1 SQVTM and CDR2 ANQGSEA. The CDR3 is CSVGRGGADTQYF. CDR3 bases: TGCAGCGTTGGGCGGGGGGGGGCAGATACGCAGTATTTT.

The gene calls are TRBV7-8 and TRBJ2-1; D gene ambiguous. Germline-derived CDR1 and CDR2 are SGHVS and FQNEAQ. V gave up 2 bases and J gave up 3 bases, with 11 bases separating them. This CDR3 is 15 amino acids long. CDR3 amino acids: CASSLSGGIYNEQFF. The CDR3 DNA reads TGTGCCAGCAGCTTATCCGGCGGAATCTACAATGAGCAGTTCTTC.